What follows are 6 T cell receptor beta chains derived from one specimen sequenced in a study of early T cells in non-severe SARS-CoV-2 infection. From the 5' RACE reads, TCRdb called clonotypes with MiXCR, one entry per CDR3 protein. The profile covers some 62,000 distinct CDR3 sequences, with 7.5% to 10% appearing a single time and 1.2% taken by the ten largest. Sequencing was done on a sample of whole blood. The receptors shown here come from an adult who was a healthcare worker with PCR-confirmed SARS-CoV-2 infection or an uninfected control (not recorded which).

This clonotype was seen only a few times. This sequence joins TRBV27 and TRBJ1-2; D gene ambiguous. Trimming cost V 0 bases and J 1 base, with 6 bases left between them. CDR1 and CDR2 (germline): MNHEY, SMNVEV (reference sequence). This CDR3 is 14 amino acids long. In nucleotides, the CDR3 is TGTGCCAGCAGTTTATCGATGTTTAACTATGGCTACACCTTC. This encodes CASSLSMFNYGYTF.

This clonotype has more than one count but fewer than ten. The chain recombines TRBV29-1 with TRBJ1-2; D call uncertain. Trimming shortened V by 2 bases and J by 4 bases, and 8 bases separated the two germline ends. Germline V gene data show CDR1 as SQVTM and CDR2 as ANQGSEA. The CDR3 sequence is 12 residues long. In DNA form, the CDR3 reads TGCAGCGTTGAATGCGAAGGCTATGGCTACACCTTC. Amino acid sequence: CSVECEGYGYTF.

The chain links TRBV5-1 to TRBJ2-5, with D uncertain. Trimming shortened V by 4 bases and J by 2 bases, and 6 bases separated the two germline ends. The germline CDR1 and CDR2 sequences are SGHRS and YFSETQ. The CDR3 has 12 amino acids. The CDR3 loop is CASSVGQETQYF. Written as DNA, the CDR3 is TGCGCCAGCAGCGTGGGGCAAGAGACCCAGTACTTC.

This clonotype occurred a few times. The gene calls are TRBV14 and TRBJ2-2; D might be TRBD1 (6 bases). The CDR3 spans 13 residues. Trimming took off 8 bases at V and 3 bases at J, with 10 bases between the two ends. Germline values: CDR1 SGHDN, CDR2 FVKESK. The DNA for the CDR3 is TGTGCCAGCCGGGGACATTACACCGGGGAGCTGTTTTTT. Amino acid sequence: CASRGHYTGELFF.

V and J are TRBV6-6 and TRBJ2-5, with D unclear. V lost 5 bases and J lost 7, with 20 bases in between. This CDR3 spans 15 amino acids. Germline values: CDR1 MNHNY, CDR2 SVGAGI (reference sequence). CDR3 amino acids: CASSDVTGPDLTQYF. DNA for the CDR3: TGTGCCAGCAGTGATGTAACTGGCCCCGATTTGACCCAGTACTTC.

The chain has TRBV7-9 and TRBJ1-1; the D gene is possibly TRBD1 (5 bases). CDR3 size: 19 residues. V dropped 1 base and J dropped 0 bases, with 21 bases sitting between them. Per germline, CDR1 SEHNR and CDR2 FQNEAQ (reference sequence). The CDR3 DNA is TGTGCCAGCAGCTTAGTTTTCCCCGGGCAACGGGGGATGAACACTGAAGCTTTCTTT. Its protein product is CASSLVFPGQRGMNTEAFF. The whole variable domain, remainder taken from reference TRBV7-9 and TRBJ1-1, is DTGVSQNPRHKITKRGQNVTFRCDPISEHNRLYWYRQTLGQGPEFLTYFQNEAQLEKSRLLSDRFSAERPKGSFSTLEIQRTEQGDSAMYLCASSLVFPGQRGMNTEAFFGQGTRLTVV.